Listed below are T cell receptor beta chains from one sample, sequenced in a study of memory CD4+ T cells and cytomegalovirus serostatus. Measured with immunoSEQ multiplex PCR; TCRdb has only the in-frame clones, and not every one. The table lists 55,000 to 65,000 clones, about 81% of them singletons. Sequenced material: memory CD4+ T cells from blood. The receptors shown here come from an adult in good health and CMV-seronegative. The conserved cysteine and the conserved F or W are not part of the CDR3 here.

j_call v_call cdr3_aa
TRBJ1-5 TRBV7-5 ARSRGQGSNQPQH
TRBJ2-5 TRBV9 ASRLGSQPSETQY
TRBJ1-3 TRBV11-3 ASSGRLKLGNTIY
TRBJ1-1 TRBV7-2 ASSLPSFGAF
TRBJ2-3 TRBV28 ASSFHRGRTDTQY
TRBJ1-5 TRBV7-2 ASSGDRLSNQPQH
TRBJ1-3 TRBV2 ASSADSAVSGNTIY
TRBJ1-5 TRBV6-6 ASRETGQGSNQPQH
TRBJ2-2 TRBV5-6 ASGKRTLQITGELF
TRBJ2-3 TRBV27 ASSRTVISTDTQY
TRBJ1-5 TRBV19 ASKGGVFRGNQPQH
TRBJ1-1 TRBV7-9 ASDLGLGANTEAF
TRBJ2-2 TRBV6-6 ASISGSVTGELF
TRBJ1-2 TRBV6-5 ASRKDGFYGYT
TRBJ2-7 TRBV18 ASSPIRESYEQY
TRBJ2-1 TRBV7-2 ASSTGTSGGNEQF
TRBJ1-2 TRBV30 AWSLIPNYGYT
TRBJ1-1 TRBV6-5 ASRAGNTEAF
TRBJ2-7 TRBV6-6 ASSYSTGTVTYEQY
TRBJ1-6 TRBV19 ASSRRDSYNSPLH
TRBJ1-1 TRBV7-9 ASSYAGYTEAF
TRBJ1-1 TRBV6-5 ASSRTGLMNTEAF
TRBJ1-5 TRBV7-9 ASSLGPGFNQPQH
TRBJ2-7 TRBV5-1 ASSLTGTGSYEQY
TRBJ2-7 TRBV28 ASRSNPLTTGTGVYEQY
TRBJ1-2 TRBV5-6 ASSLYSGGGYGYT
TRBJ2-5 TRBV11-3 ASSLGLAGAETQY
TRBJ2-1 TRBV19 ASSPEEAGTSGFNEQF
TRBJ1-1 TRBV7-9 ASSPTGNTEAF
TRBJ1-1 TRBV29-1 SAFDRANTEAF
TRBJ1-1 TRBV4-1 ASSTRGRILDTEAF
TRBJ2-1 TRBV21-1 ASSKSRGLAGGTAYNEQF
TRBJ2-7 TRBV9 ASSVGVGGTYEQY
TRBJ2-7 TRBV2 ASKVTGTYEQY
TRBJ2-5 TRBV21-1 ASSVPDHRAPQETQY
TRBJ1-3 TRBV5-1 ASSLSQSTSGNTIY
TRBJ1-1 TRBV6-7 ASSLSDRTATNTEAF
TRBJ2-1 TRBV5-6 ASSSDRTEQF
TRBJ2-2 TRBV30 AWSVGGGNTGELF
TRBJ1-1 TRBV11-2 ASSFYREVTEAF
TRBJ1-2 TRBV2 ASRGVRGNYGYT
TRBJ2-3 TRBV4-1 ASSQRGLAGNTDTQY
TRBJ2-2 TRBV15 ATSRAMGNTGELF
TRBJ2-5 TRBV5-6 ASSFTSGGRETQY
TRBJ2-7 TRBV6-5 ASSYSWTGDYEQY
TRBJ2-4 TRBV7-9 ASEGGQGASYIQY
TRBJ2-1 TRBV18 ASSPNKGLGNEQF
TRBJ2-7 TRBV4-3 ASSPESTSGMRGQY
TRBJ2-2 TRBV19 ASSIGGGRTGELF
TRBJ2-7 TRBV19 ASSRDNSLYEQY
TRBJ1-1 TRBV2 ASSESRGTEAF
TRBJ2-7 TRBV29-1 SVDPSAGGYEQY